Below, one TCR beta chain is given with its context. What it recognizes is unknown. The assay was carried out at the deep level. Assay: immunoSEQ multiplex PCR; the TCRdb copy retains only in-frame clones and omits some. Of some 2 million clones listed, about 95% are singletons. The sample is drawn from a study of shared clonotypes between healthy human individuals. Overall study: In total, the donors were a couple of women and a few men aged 18 to 49. Findings and caveats of the study: The study's rarefaction showed incomplete sorted-subset sequencing despite large depth. Measured sharing among donors was expected to vary with sequencing depth.

Naive CD8 cells were CD45RO-negative, positively selected for CCR7, excluding terminally differentiated effector memory CD45RA+ cells. The germline V gene has CDR1 MGHRA and CDR2 YSYEKL. The CDR3 has 18 amino acids. V lost 0 bases and J 0 bases, leaving 18 bases between the germline ends. This chain connects TRBV4-1 to TRBJ2-7; D is tentatively TRBD1 or TRBD2 (5 bases each). The specimen was naive CD8+ T cells sorted from blood. This TCR came from a man aged 18 to 29 in good health. The chain's CDR3 is CASSQDPQGAESSYEQYF. CDR3 sequence (DNA): TGCGCCAGCAGCCAAGACCCCCAGGGAGCGGAGAGCTCCTACGAGCAGTACTTC.